The clone carrying this T cell receptor beta chain occurred a few times. What it recognizes is unknown. The sample is drawn from a study of T-cell reconstitution after alpha-beta-depleted transplantation in children. General study points: Diversity and T-cell counts at one year after transplant derived mostly from new T cells. Approximately two months post-transplant, alpha-beta T cells reportedly originated from several hundred expanded graft clones.

Using unique molecular identifiers, the investigators prepared the TCRbeta library. TCRdb called the PCR reads again in MiXCR, with one record for every CDR3 protein. This table has 600,000 to 800,000 distinct CDR3 sequences, less than 15% appearing once. This receptor was obtained from a girl aged 2-15 years with congenital amegakaryocytic thrombocytopenia, due to receive a stem cell transplant. The material sequenced was PBMCs, taken before TCRalphabeta/CD19-depleted stem cell transplant.

The CDR3 nucleotides read TGTGCCAGCAGTGAGGCGGGAGGGCTCACAGATACGCAGTATTTT. Its protein is CASSEAGGLTDTQYF. The gene calls are TRBV6-1 and TRBJ2-3; TRBD2 agrees at 9 bases. V dropped 3 bases and J dropped 2; count of bases not matched to a gene: 3. In germline, CDR1 is MNHNS, CDR2 SASEGT. This CDR3 spans 15 amino acids.